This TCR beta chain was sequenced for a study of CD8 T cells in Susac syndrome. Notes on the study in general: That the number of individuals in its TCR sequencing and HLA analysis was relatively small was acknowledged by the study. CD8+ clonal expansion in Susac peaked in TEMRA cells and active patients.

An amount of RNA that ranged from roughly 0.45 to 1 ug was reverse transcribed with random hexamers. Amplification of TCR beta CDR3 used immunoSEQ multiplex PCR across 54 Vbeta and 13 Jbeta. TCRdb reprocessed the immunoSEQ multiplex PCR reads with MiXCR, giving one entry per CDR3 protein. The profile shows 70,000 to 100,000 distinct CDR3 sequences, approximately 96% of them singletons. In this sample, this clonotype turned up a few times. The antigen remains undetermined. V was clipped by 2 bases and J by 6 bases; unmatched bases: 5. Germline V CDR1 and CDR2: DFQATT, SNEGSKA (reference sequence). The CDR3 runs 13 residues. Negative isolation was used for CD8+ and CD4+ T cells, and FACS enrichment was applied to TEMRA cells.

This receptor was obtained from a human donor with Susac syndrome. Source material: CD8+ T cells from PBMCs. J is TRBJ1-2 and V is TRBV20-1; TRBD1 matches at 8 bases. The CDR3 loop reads CSARQDRVDGYTF. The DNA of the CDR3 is TGCAGTGCTAGACAGGACAGGGTGGATGGCTACACCTTC.